This T cell receptor beta chain was recovered during a study of T cell responses to AZD1222 COVID-19 vaccine. Study conclusions and caveats: Baseline antibody screening turned up just a handful of seropositive AZD1222 recipients. Most donors were white British and more were female, and clonal diversity was possibly underestimated. Two AZD1222 administrations were followed by greater Spike-specific TCR breadth and depth.

About this clone: Its target is unknown.

Generated by immunoSEQ multiplex PCR, the TCRdb table keeps only in-frame clones and is missing some. This table has 140,000 to 150,000 clones, more than 85% appearing once. In germline, CDR1 is MGHRA, CDR2 YSYEKL. Trimming removed 4 bases from V and 1 base from J, with 7 bases in between. The CDR3 is made up of 13 amino acids. The sample consisted of peripheral blood, taken after recovery from COVID-19. The source of this sequence is an adult who had recovered from COVID-19. The genes are TRBV4-1 and TRBJ1-1; D gene uncertain. In DNA form, the CDR3 reads TGCGCCAGCAGCCGAAGCCGGAACACTGAAGCTTTCTTT. Translation: CASSRSRNTEAFF.